This T cell receptor (beta chain) is drawn from a study of shared clonotypes between healthy human individuals (dated by TCRdb to about 2020). Background for the entire study: The cohort comprised two women and a few men aged 18 to 49 years. The study deeply sequenced blood TCR repertoires of 5 or 6 healthy adults to estimate repertoire size and the extent of clonotype sharing between individuals. To increase sequencing depth and limit assay-specific biases, TCR repertoire library preparation and sequencing were carried out by different laboratories using diverse techniques. Per donor, three plates each were used for CD4 naive and CD4 memory, two for CD8 naive, and one for CD8 memory. Between about 0.8 and 9.5 billion PBMCs per donor were obtained by leukapheresis.

In regard to this clone: Its target antigen remains unknown. Nothing much larger sits one base from this clone, and base qualities are not available.

Healthy HIV-negative adults with no recently reported acute infections or vaccinations were included as donors. Every donor was a Caucasian adult residing in Nashville, Tennessee, USA. Magnetic negative selection was used to enrich CD4+ T cells, after which naive cells were positively selected on CD45RA and the negative fraction became the memory subset. Blood was obtained by leukapheresis, after which PBMCs were separated by Ficoll-Histopaque density gradient centrifugation and cryopreserved in liquid nitrogen vapor phase. Analytical flow cytometry was used to check the purity and quantity of every magnetically sorted T cell population. Each sorted fraction had its genomic DNA isolated and then quantified by UV absorbance on a Nanodrop 2000c. Using the deep immunoSEQ assay, TCR CDR3 regions were amplified from genomic DNA by multiplex PCR. For each cell subset, the extracted genomic DNA was distributed evenly across all wells of several immunoSEQ 96-well plates, and each plate served as one replicate. For sorted subsets, around 200 ng genomic DNA, equal to 30,000 or so T cell genomes, was loaded into each replicate PCR. The purified libraries were quantified using a Qubit 3.0 fluorometer, sized with a Bioanalyzer 2100, and then quantified again using the KAPA Library Quantification kit. Every immunoSEQ 96-well plate was sequenced on a dedicated single-read 150-cycle Illumina NextSeq 550 flow cell. As for the authors' bioinformatics: The immunoSEQ output contained only junctional sequences without quality scores, so filtering could not match that applied to full-length reads. Sequences were annotated with PyIR, a Python wrapper for IgBLAST v1.9, and V/J genes and CDR3 were assigned using IMGT germline references. Any read was removed if the V/J assignment was weak (E-value above 1e-6), the CDR3 was missing, or the read contained stop codons, out-of-frame junctions, or ambiguous translated residues. V3J clonotypes were defined as sequences sharing the same inferred V gene, J gene, and CDR3 amino acid sequence. The percentage overlap between two repertoires was calculated by dividing the number of shared unique clonotypes by the size of the smaller repertoire. Richness of each repertoire was evaluated using RTK rarefaction, the Chao1 estimator, and Recon v2.1 estimates of unobserved clonotypes. Generation probabilities were computed with OLGA for all TCRbeta clonotypes obtained by the gDNA method from a handful of donors. TCRdb stores this immuneACCESS table with in-frame sequences only. Part of the clones is absent; in the studies checked, under half of the shortfall reflects unresolved V genes, and no reason is known for the rest. The V and J calls and clone size come from that table; D and trimming were worked out from the DNA. The sample table contains about 2.4 million clones; only one count was recorded for 93% of them. The ten most abundant clones make up approximately 0.36% of the sample.

The CDR3, cysteine through phenylalanine, is 12 amino acids long. The read is trimmed to its CDR3 DNA, 36 bases read in frame from base 1. In the germline V gene (reference sequence), CDR1 corresponds to GTSNPN and CDR2 to SVGIG. Unmatched junction bases come to 3, with V trimmed by 3 bases and J by 7 bases. Beyond this particular receptor, the publication reports: Compared with non-shared clonotypes, clonotypes shared by all four sorted-subset donors had higher generation probabilities. Sharing across several donors was observed for around 5% of naive CD4, 3.5% of naive CD8, over 2% of memory CD4, and roughly 0.4% of memory CD8 clonotypes. Pairwise subsampling indicated that sequencing depth was expected to affect the degree of clonotype sharing among donors. Sampling was restricted to blood, and TCR repertoires in tissue are likely to differ from TCR repertoires in blood. The genetic and exposure-history diversity represented was limited by the small number of donors. Even with the large sequencing depth, rarefaction of the sorted-subset datasets indicated that sequencing was incomplete. Naive subsets generally had larger estimated clonotype richness than memory subsets.

In this chain, TRBV30 is recombined with TRBJ1-2; TRBD1 agrees with 9 junctional bases. The receptor was isolated from a man younger than 35 in good health. Some clones in this sample may be carry-over from other donors' samples. The sequencing sample was made of naive CD4+ T cells from PBMCs. According to the study, the label for this sample's cell subset or site signals: CD45RA+ positively selected. The nucleotides are TGTGCCTGGAGACAGGGGGCTGGTGGCTACACCTTC. This codes for CAWRQGAGGYTF.